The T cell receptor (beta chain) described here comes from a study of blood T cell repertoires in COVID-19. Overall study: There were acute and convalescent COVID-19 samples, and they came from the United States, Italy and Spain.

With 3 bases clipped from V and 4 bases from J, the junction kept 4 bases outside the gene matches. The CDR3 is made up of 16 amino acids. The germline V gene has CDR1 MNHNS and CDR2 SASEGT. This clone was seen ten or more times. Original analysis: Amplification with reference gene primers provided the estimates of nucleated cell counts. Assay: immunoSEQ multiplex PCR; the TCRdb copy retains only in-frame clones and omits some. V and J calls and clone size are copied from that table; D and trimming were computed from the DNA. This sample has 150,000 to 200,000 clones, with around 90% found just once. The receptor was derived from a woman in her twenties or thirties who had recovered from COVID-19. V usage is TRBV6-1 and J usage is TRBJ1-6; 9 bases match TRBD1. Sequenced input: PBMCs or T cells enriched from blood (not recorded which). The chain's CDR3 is CASSEGQGGYNSPLHF. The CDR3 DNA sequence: TGTGCCAGCAGTGAGGGACAGGGCGGATATAATTCACCCCTCCACTTT.